A selection of T cell receptor beta chains follows, all from one sample in a study of Graves' ophthalmopathy and Graves' hyperthyroidism. TCRdb processed the multiplex PCR reads anew with MiXCR; each CDR3 protein has one entry. The sample lists fewer than 250,000 distinct CDR3 sequences; approximately 29% were seen once. The sample consisted of peripheral blood. The origin of the receptors is a man in his fifties or sixties with Graves' ophthalmopathy. The CDR3 runs from the conserved cysteine through the conserved F or W.

V	J	CDR3
TRBV11-2	TRBJ2-5	CASSLFSKETQYF
TRBV28	TRBJ2-7	CASSWGSGMYF
TRBV11-1	TRBJ2-4	CASSASENIQYF
TRBV5-1	TRBJ1-2	CASNPRQGDGYTF
TRBV6-1	TRBJ2-2	CASSDRVEKYGELFF
TRBV6-1	TRBJ2-7	CATWDNYEQYF
TRBV7-2	TRBJ2-5	CASSLRAGTGGLLAQYF
TRBV6-1	TRBJ1-5	CASSDAKGDRDMSNQPQHF
TRBV12-3/TRBV12-4	TRBJ1-2	CASGTGDANYGYTF
TRBV5-1	TRBJ2-7	CASSSTGPYEQYF
TRBV6-5	TRBJ1-5	CASSSQGAQYSNQPQHF
TRBV7-9	TRBJ2-2	CASSLAVSAGELFF
TRBV2	TRBJ2-5	CASSGLRGRETQYF
TRBV15	TRBJ2-2	CAWGGNTGELFF
TRBV15	TRBJ2-2	CATSTRGGELFF
TRBV27	TRBJ1-1	CASSLSVNTEAFF
TRBV29-1	TRBJ2-5	CSVRDRGRQETQYF